Following are 20 T cell receptor beta chains from one sample sequenced in a study of shared clonotypes between healthy human individuals. Sequenced by immunoSEQ multiplex PCR; TCRdb stores in-frame clones only, minus some. The sample lists hundreds of thousands of clones, roughly 77% occurring once. The sample consisted of PBMCs. All receptors derive from a woman in her 40s in good health. Some clones in this sample may be carry-over from other donors' samples.

This clone appeared a single time. The rearrangement links TRBV14 to TRBJ2-7, with D hard to call. The CDR3 loop spans 11 amino acids. Germline CDR1 and CDR2: SGHDN and FVKESK. V dropped 5 bases and J dropped 5 bases, with 7 bases sitting between them. CDR3 DNA sequence: TGTGCCAGCAGCTCCCGGGACGAGCAGTACTTC. It yields the protein CASSSRDEQYF. Combining the CDR3 with reference TRBV14 and TRBJ2-7 gives the whole variable domain EAGVTQFPSHSVIEKGQTVTLRCDPISGHDNLYWYRRVMGKEIKFLLHFVKESKQDESGMPNNRFLAERTGGTYSTLKVQPAELEDSGVYFCASSSRDEQYFGPGTRLTVT.

This rearrangement joins TRBV7-3 to TRBJ2-7, with 9 bases identical to TRBD1. CDR1 and CDR2 (germline): SGHTA, FQGTGA. The CDR3 spans 14 residues. Trimming at V came to 5 bases and at J to 2 bases, leaving 4 bases not matched to a gene. The CDR3 loop is CASSPTGGPYEQYF. Here the CDR3 DNA reads TGTGCCAGCAGCCCCACAGGGGGCCCCTACGAGCAGTACTTC.

Worth noting for this clone: In the same sample, other DNA sequences code for this CDR3. This chain links TRBV5-1 with TRBJ1-2; possibly TRBD1 for D (6 bases). This CDR3 region has 12 residues. V lost 0 bases, J lost 8 bases, and 8 bases lay in between. Germline V gives CDR1 SGHRS, CDR2 YFSETQ. CDR3: CASSLAGEGYTF. CDR3 bases: TGCGCCAGCAGCTTGGCAGGGGAGGGCTACACCTTC.

This clone has a count of ten or more. Other DNA sequences in the sample encode the same CDR3. This chain connects TRBV30 to TRBJ1-1; D is perhaps TRBD1 (5 bases). There are 15 residues in the CDR3. V lost 1 base and J lost 0, with 12 bases in between. Germline values: CDR1 GTSNPN, CDR2 SVGIG (reference sequence). The CDR3 sequence is CAWSGGVWVNTEAFF. For the CDR3, the DNA is TGTGCCTGGAGTGGGGGGGTTTGGGTGAACACTGAAGCTTTCTTT.

This sequence joins TRBV9 and TRBJ2-1; TRBD1 matches at 10 bases. V gave up 4 bases and J gave up 10 bases; unmatched junction bases: 17. CDR3 size: 17 residues. Germline values: CDR1 SGDLS, CDR2 YYNGEE. In nucleotides, the CDR3 is TGTGCCAGCAGCCCGGCCCAGGGGACAGGGGTGTTAGACGAGCAGTTCTTC. Residues: CASSPAQGTGVLDEQFF.

The rearrangement links TRBV28 to TRBJ2-3; 9 bases agree with TRBD1. The ends lost 4 bases at V and 5 bases at J; junction bases unmatched: 10. This CDR3 comprises 16 residues. The germline V gene has CDR1 MDHEN and CDR2 SYDVKM. The CDR3 DNA sequence: TGTGCCAGCAGTTCACCCGGGACAGGGTTTGGAGATACGCAGTATTTT. Its translation is CASSSPGTGFGDTQYF.

The chain joins TRBV5-8 to TRBJ2-7, with D perhaps matching TRBD1 (5 bases). Trimming stripped 2 bases from V and 3 bases from J, with 12 bases between. Germline CDR1 is SGHTS and CDR2 is YDEGEE. This CDR3 is built from 14 residues. This chain's CDR3 is CASSLGRVHYEQYF. DNA for the CDR3: TGTGCCAGCAGCTTAGGCAGGGTCCACTACGAGCAGTACTTC.

The chain recombines TRBV27 with TRBJ2-3, with a tentative D call TRBD2 (5 bases). The CDR3 spans 14 residues. Trimming took 8 bases from V and 7 from J, leaving 19 bases between them. The germline CDR1 and CDR2 sequences are MNHEY and SMNVEV (reference sequence). This chain's CDR3 is CASHSVALGYTQYF. The CDR3 region has the DNA TGTGCCAGCCACAGCGTAGCGTTGGGATATACGCAGTATTTT.

The chain is built from TRBV7-3 and TRBJ2-2; D possibly corresponds to TRBD2 (5 bases). The germline V gene has CDR1 SGHTA and CDR2 FQGTGA. Trimming removed 2 bases from V and 4 bases from J, with 8 bases in between. The length of the CDR3 is 14 residues. CDR3: CASSLERFTGELFF. The CDR3 DNA sequence: TGTGCCAGCAGCTTAGAGCGGTTCACCGGGGAGCTGTTTTTT.

The chain couples TRBV29-1 to TRBJ1-1, with no clear D. The CDR3 runs to 12 residues. The ends were cut back, 6 bases at V and 1 base at J, with 9 bases in the middle. Germline CDR1 reads SQVTM; CDR2 reads ANQGSEA. The CDR3 region has the DNA TGCAGCGTCAATTGGGCGAACACTGAAGCTTTCTTT. It encodes CSVNWANTEAFF.

This chain uses TRBV9 with TRBJ2-1; D possibly corresponds to TRBD2 (6 bases). The CDR3 covers 15 residues. The V end lost 4 bases, the J end lost 1 base, and 12 bases lay between the germline ends. Germline CDR1 and CDR2: SGDLS and YYNGEE. CDR3 nucleotides: TGTGCCAGCAGCTTCTACGGGGGTTCCTACAATGAGCAGTTCTTC. This sequence encodes CASSFYGGSYNEQFF.

The chain carries TRBV4-2 and TRBJ2-7, with D possibly matching TRBD1 (6 bases). This CDR3 is built from 14 residues. Per germline, CDR1 LGHNA and CDR2 YNFKEQ. V shed 4 bases and J shed 2 bases, with 12 bases lying between them. Here the CDR3 DNA reads TGTGCCAGCAGCCCTACGGGACAAACCTACGAGCAGTACTTC. It yields the protein CASSPTGQTYEQYF.

V is TRBV6-5 and J is TRBJ1-2; a weak D match, TRBD1 (5 bases). Per the germline V gene, CDR1 is MNHEY and CDR2 is SVGAGI. V lost 3 bases, J lost 7 bases, and 12 bases lay in between. The CDR3 contains 13 residues. The DNA of the CDR3 is TGTGCCAGCAGTTATTCCACAGGACGTGGCTACACCTTC. The encoded protein is CASSYSTGRGYTF.

This rearrangement joins TRBV7-2 to TRBJ2-1; possibly TRBD2 for D (6 bases). Germline V gives CDR1 SGHTA, CDR2 FQGNSA. Trimming cost V 0 bases and J 10 bases, with 13 bases left between them. This CDR3 region has 14 residues. CDR3 residues: CASSLASLATEQFF. The CDR3 bases are TGTGCCAGCAGCTTAGCGAGTCTAGCGACCGAGCAGTTCTTC.

The chain links TRBV2 to TRBJ2-3; D is uncertain. The germline CDR1 and CDR2 sequences are SNHLY and FYNNEI. The V gene lost 2 bases and the J gene lost 6 bases, with 3 bases spanning the gap. The CDR3 has 11 amino acids. CDR3 protein: CASSELDTQYF. CDR3 bases: TGTGCCAGCAGTGAATTGGATACGCAGTATTTT.

This rearrangement joins TRBV4-2 to TRBJ2-3; a weak D match, TRBD2 (5 bases). The CDR3 consists of 16 residues. The V end was cut by 1 base, the J end by 1 base, with 12 bases between. Germline V lookup: CDR1 LGHNA, CDR2 YNFKEQ. CDR3 nucleotides: TGTGCCAGCAGCCAAGTTGAGGGATCGGGCACAGATACGCAGTATTTT. Translated: CASSQVEGSGTDTQYF.

V gene TRBV19 combines with J gene TRBJ2-7; 8 nucleotides match TRBD1. V was pared by 5 bases and J by 3 bases, with 6 bases of the junction left unmatched. The CDR3 covers 14 residues. CDR1 and CDR2 from the germline V gene are LNHDA and SQIVND (reference sequence). The CDR3 region is CASSARQGNYEQYF. In DNA form, the CDR3 reads TGTGCCAGTAGTGCCCGACAGGGGAACTACGAGCAGTACTTC. Supplemented by reference TRBV19 and TRBJ2-7, the full variable domain reads DGGITQSPKYLFRKEGQNVTLSCEQNLNHDAMYWYRQDPGQGLRLIYYSQIVNDFQKGDIAEGYSVSREKKESFPLTVTSAQKNPTAFYLCASSARQGNYEQYFGPGTRLTVT.

J is TRBJ2-7 and V is TRBV2, with 8 bases matching TRBD2. The CDR3 spans 14 residues. From germline, CDR1 is SNHLY and CDR2 FYNNEI. V trimming: 6 bases; J trimming: 4 bases; junction bases outside the gene matches: 8. Written as DNA, the CDR3 is TGTGCCAGCAGAACCGGACTAGCTCTGTACGAGCAGTACTTC. This codes for CASRTGLALYEQYF.

This clone showed up just a few times. The chain links TRBV30 to TRBJ2-7; D might be TRBD2 (7 bases). Germline assignment: CDR1 GTSNPN and CDR2 SVGIG (reference sequence). Trimming removed 5 bases from V and 5 bases from J, with 22 bases in between. This CDR3 contains 15 residues. CDR3 DNA: TGTGCCTGGGTCCCCAAGGGGGGGGAGTCCCACGAGCAGTACTTC. Translation: CAWVPKGGESHEQYF. Variable domain in full (rest from reference TRBV30 and TRBJ2-7): SQTIHQWPATLVQPVGSPLSLECTVEGTSNPNLYWYRQAAGRGLQLLFYSVGIGQISSEVPQNLSASRPQDRQFILSSKKLLLSDSGFYLCAWVPKGGESHEQYFGPGTRLTVT.

There are a few counts of this clone. The rearrangement uses TRBV5-1 and TRBJ1-1; 9 nucleotides align to TRBD1. J lost 5 bases, V lost 0 bases, and 5 bases had no gene match. The germline V gene encodes CDR1 SGHRS and CDR2 YFSETQ. The CDR3 consists of 15 residues. CDR3 region: CASSLGPGQGTEAFF. For the CDR3, the DNA is TGCGCCAGCAGCTTGGGTCCGGGACAGGGTACTGAAGCTTTCTTT. The variable domain in full, completed from reference TRBV5-1 and TRBJ1-1, reads KAGVTQTPRYLIKTRGQQVTLSCSPISGHRSVSWYQQTPGQGLQFLFEYFSETQRNKGNFPGRFSGRQFSNSRSEMNVSTLELGDSALYLCASSLGPGQGTEAFFGQGTRLTVV.